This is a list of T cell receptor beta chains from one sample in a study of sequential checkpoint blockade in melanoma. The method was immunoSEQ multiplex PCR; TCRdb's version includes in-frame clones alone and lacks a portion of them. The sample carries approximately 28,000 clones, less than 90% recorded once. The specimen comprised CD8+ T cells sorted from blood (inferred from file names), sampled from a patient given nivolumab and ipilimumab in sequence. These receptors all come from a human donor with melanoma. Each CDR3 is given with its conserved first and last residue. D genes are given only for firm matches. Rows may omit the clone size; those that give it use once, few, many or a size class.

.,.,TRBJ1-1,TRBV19,CASSIGQMNTEAFF,TGTGCCAGTAGTATAGGACAGATGAACACTGAAGCTTTCTTT
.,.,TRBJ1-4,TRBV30,CAWSVEDSGEKLFF,TGTGCCTGGAGTGTGGAGGACAGTGGGGAAAAACTGTTTTTT
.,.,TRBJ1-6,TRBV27,CASSLSGRFSPLHF,TGTGCCAGCAGTTTATCGGGCAGATTTTCACCCCTCCACTTT
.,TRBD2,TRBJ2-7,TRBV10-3,CAITTSKDEQYF,TGTGCCATCACGACTAGCAAGGACGAGCAGTACTTC
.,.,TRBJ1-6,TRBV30,CASTRSVNSPLHF,TGTGCCTCGACTAGGAGCGTTAATTCACCCCTCCACTTT
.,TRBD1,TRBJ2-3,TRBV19,CASNEGANTDTQYF,TGTGCCAGTAATGAGGGGGCTAACACAGATACGCAGTATTTT
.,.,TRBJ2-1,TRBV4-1,CASSQTSTSSYNEQFF,TGCGCCAGCAGCCAAACCTCGACTAGCTCCTACAATGAGCAGTTCTTC
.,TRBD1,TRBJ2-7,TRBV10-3,CATGDRGQSGYSYEQYF,TGTGCCACCGGGGACAGGGGGCAAAGCGGGTACTCCTACGAGCAGTACTTC
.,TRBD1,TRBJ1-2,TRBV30,CAWRKGGEKGYTF,TGTGCCTGGAGAAAAGGGGGCGAGAAAGGCTACACCTTC
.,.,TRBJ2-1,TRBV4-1,CASSHLPPSYNEQFF,TGCGCCAGCAGCCACCTACCGCCCTCCTACAATGAGCAGTTCTTC
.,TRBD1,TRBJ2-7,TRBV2,CASSVLGTGSYEQYF,TGTGCCAGCAGTGTACTCGGGACAGGTTCCTACGAGCAGTACTTC
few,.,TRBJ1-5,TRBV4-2,CASSQVAGAQPQHF,TGTGCCAGCAGCCAAGTGGCAGGGGCTCAGCCCCAGCATTTT
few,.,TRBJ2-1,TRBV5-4,CASSRGGGGIYNEQFF,TGTGCCAGCAGCAGGGGGGGAGGTGGGATATACAATGAGCAGTTCTTC
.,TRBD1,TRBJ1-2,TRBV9,CASRGGQGIHF,TGTGCCAGCAGAGGGGGACAGGGGATCCACTTC
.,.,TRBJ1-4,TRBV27,CASSLYGNEKLFF,TGTGCCAGCAGTTTATACGGTAATGAAAAACTGTTTTTT
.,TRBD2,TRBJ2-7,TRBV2,CASNRLAGGFEQYF,TGTGCCAGCAACAGACTAGCGGGAGGATTCGAGCAGTACTTC
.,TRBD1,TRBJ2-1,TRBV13,CASSFRDRSNEQFF,TGTGCCAGCAGCTTCCGGGACAGATCCAATGAGCAGTTCTTC
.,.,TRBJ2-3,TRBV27,CASSPGLHTQYF,TGTGCCAGCAGTCCGGGACTGCATACGCAGTATTTT
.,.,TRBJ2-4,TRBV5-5,CASSQYLLLSLAKNIQYF,TGTGCCAGCAGCCAGTACCTTCTCCTCTCCTTAGCCAAAAACATTCAGTACTTC
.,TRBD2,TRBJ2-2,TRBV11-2,CASSLPASGGTGELFF,TGTGCCAGCAGCTTACCGGCTAGCGGGGGCACCGGGGAGCTGTTTTTT
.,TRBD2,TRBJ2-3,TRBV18,CASSPRYFSGSPGKHTDTQYF,TGTGCCAGCTCACCACGGTATTTTAGCGGGAGCCCTGGAAAGCACACAGATACGCAGTATTTT
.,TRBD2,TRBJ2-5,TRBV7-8,CASRRGSETQYF,TGTGCCAGCAGGCGCGGGAGTGAGACCCAGTACTTC
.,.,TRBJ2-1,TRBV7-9,CASSPFPDEQFF,TGTGCCAGCAGCCCGTTTCCGGATGAGCAGTTCTTC
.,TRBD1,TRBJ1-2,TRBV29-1,CSDRTGGGYGYTF,TGCAGCGATCGGACAGGGGGCGGCTATGGCTACACCTTC
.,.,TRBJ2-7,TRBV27,CASSLSFRTPYEQYF,TGTGCCAGCAGTTTATCTTTTAGGACACCTTACGAGCAGTACTTC
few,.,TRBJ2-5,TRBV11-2,CASSLWRRETQYF,TGTGCCAGCAGCTTGTGGAGGCGAGAGACCCAGTACTTC
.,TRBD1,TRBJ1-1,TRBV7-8,CASSLMAGGANTEAFF,TGTGCCAGCAGCTTAATGGCAGGGGGCGCGAACACTGAAGCTTTCTTT
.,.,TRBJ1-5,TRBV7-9,CASSLGQVAQPQHF,TGTGCCAGCAGCTTAGGACAGGTCGCACAGCCCCAGCATTTT
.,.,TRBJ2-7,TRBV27,CASSFADSSYEQYF,TGTGCCAGCAGTTTCGCGGACAGCTCCTACGAGCAGTACTTC
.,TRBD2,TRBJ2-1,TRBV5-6,CASSLGTSEYNEQFF,TGTGCCAGCAGCTTAGGGACTAGCGAGTACAATGAGCAGTTCTTC
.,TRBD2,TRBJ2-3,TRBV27,CASSRLAGVPDTQYF,TGTGCCAGCAGTCGACTAGCGGGAGTCCCAGATACGCAGTATTTT
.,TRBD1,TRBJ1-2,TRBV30,CAWRGQGARGYTF,TGTGCCTGGAGGGGACAGGGGGCGAGAGGCTACACCTTC
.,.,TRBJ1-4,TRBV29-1,CSVEVGGIGELFF,TGCAGCGTTGAAGTGGGAGGGATTGGCGAACTGTTTTTT
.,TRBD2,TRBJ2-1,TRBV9,CASSVVTSGYYEQFF,TGTGCCAGCAGCGTAGTAACTAGCGGGTACTATGAGCAGTTCTTC
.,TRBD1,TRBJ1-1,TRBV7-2,CASSFGGGTGSEAFF,TGTGCCAGCAGCTTTGGTGGAGGGACAGGGTCTGAAGCTTTCTTT
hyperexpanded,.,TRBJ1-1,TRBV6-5,CASSLSRVMNTEAFF,TGTGCCAGCAGTTTATCCAGGGTTATGAACACTGAAGCTTTCTTT
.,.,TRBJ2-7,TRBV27,CASSFSTGVEQYF,TGTGCCAGCAGTTTTTCTACGGGTGTAGAGCAGTACTTC
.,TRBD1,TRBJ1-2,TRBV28,CASSLWTTGDHGYTF,TGTGCCAGCAGTTTATGGACGACAGGGGACCATGGCTACACCTTC
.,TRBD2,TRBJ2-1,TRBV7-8,CASSLALEGGPPEQFF,TGTGCCAGCAGCTTAGCGCTGGAGGGAGGGCCACCTGAGCAGTTCTTC
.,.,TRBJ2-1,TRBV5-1,CASSRGRPIGSYNEQFF,TGCGCCAGCAGCCGGGGGAGACCGATAGGATCCTACAATGAGCAGTTCTTC
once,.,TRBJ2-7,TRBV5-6,CASSLADSLYEQYF,TGTGCCAGCAGCTTGGCCGACTCCCTCTACGAGCAGTACTTC
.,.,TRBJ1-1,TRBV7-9,CASSLAIGLGGLNTEAFF,TGTGCCAGCAGCTTAGCGATTGGCCTAGGGGGTCTGAACACTGAAGCTTTCTTT
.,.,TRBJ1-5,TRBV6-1,CASSEGLHNQPQHF,TGTGCCAGCAGTGAAGGGCTGCACAATCAGCCCCAGCATTTT
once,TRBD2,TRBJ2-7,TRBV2,CASSEALGLAGSYEQYF,TGTGCCAGCAGTGAAGCGCTTGGACTAGCGGGGTCCTACGAGCAGTACTTC
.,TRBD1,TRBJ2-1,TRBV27,CASTPLTGGSYNEQFF,TGTGCCAGCACCCCCCTGACAGGGGGGTCCTACAATGAGCAGTTCTTC
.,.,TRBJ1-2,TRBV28,CASTGAGDYGYTF,TGTGCCAGCACGGGAGCGGGAGACTATGGCTACACCTTC
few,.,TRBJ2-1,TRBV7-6,CASSQEAGSSYNEQFF,TGTGCCAGCAGCCAAGAGGCGGGGAGCTCCTACAATGAGCAGTTCTTC
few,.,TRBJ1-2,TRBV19,CASSMGLGSGGYTF,TGTGCCAGTAGTATGGGCCTCGGAAGTGGGGGCTACACCTTC
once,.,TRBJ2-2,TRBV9,CASSVLRKNTGELFF,TGTGCCAGCAGCGTACTGCGGAAGAACACCGGGGAGCTGTTTTTT
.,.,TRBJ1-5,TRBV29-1,CSVEVSTGKPQHF,TGCAGCGTTGAAGTATCCACAGGGAAGCCCCAGCATTTT